This T cell receptor (beta chain) appears in the sequencing data of a study of regulatory T cells in long-lasting Graves disease. Regarding time point: newly diagnosed GD, antithyroid drugs for less than 3 months. From RNA extracted from PBMCs, the TCR library was made. The source of the patients was an endocrinology department in Xi'an, China. Building the TCR beta libraries relied on iRepertoire HTBI primers, and CDR3 regions underwent Arm-PCR. TCRdb used MiXCR to reprocess the multiplex PCR reads, holding one entry per CDR3 protein. Of 320,000 or so distinct CDR3 sequences in the sample, under 20% were seen once. Regarding the study as a whole: Limited samples may have lowered accuracy.

This clonotype has a count of ten or more. The antigen is unknown. The V segment lost 6 bases and the J segment 2 bases; nucleotides outside the gene matches: 3. The CDR3 runs to 15 residues. The TCR comes from a female donor with Graves disease. This material consisted of peripheral blood mononuclear cells (PBMCs), taken at new diagnosis, from a patient treated with antithyroid drugs. The rearrangement links TRBV12-3 or TRBV12-4 to TRBJ2-7, with 14 bases that match TRBD2. CDR3 sequence reads: CASSPGLAGAYEQYF. DNA for the CDR3: TGTGCCAGCAGCCCGGGACTAGCGGGAGCCTACGAGCAGTACTTC.